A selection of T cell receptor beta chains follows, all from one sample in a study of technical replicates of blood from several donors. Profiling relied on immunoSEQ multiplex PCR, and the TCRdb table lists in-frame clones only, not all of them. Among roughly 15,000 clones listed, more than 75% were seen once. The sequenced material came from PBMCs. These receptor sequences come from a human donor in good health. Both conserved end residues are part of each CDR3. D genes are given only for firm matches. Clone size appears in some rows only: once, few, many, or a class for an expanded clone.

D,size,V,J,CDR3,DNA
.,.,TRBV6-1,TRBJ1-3,CASSVELYSGNTIYF,TGTGCCAGCAGTGTTGAGCTTTACTCTGGAAACACCATATATTTT
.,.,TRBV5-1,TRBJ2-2,CASSLLGEWTGELFF,TGCGCCAGCAGCTTGCTCGGAGAATGGACCGGGGAGCTGTTTTTT
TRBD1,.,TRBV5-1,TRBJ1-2,CASTFPPGQGIGGYTF,TGCGCCAGCACTTTTCCGCCGGGACAGGGTATCGGTGGCTACACCTTC
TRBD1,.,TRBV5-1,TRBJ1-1,CASSLGDSGGTEAFF,TGCGCCAGCAGCTTGGGGGACAGTGGGGGGACTGAAGCTTTCTTT
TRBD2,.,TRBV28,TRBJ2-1,CASSKGLAEDNEQFF,TGTGCCAGCAGCAAGGGACTAGCGGAAGACAATGAGCAGTTCTTC
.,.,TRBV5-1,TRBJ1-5,CASSPWGDRNQPQHF,TGCGCCAGCAGCCCGTGGGGGGATCGCAATCAGCCCCAGCATTTT
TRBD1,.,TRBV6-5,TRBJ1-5,CASRGTVRGNQPQHF,TGTGCCAGCCGGGGGACAGTTCGCGGCAATCAGCCCCAGCATTTT
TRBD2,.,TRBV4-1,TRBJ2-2,CASSQDRGGIGELFF,TGCGCCAGCAGCCAAGATCGCGGGGGGATTGGGGAGCTGTTTTTT
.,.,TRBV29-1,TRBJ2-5,CSTPPANGETQYF,TGCAGCACCCCCCCCGCGAACGGTGAGACCCAGTACTTC
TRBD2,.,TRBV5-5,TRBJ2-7,CASRRTSYEQYF,TGTGCCAGCAGGAGGACTAGCTACGAGCAGTACTTC
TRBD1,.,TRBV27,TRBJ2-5,CASSPQGQETQYF,TGTGCCAGCAGTCCACAGGGGCAGGAGACCCAGTACTTC
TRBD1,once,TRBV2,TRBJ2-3,CASSEQTGVLNTQYF,TGTGCCAGCAGTGAGCAGACAGGGGTATTGAATACGCAGTATTTT
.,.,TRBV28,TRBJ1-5,CASSLWDTNRAQHF,TGTGCCAGCAGTTTATGGGACACCAATCGAGCCCAGCATTTT
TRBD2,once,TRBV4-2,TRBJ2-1,CASSQDGGGYNEQFF,TGTGCCAGCAGCCAAGATGGGGGAGGGTACAATGAGCAGTTCTTC
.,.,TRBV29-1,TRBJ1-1,CSVGVGGIMNTEAFF,TGCAGCGTGGGGGTTGGGGGGATTATGAACACTGAAGCTTTCTTT
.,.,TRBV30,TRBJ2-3,CAWSVYSTQYF,TGTGCCTGGAGTGTATATTCTACGCAGTATTTT
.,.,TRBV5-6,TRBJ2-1,CASSLGPREQFF,TGTGCCAGCAGCTTGGGCCCACGGGAGCAGTTCTTC
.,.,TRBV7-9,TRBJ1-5,CASSPSGGEGNQPQHF,TGTGCCAGCAGCCCGTCGGGGGGCGAGGGCAATCAGCCCCAGCATTTT
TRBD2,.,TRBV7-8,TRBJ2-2,CASSLDGTSGSGELFF,TGTGCCAGCAGCTTAGATGGGACTAGCGGTTCCGGGGAGCTGTTTTTT